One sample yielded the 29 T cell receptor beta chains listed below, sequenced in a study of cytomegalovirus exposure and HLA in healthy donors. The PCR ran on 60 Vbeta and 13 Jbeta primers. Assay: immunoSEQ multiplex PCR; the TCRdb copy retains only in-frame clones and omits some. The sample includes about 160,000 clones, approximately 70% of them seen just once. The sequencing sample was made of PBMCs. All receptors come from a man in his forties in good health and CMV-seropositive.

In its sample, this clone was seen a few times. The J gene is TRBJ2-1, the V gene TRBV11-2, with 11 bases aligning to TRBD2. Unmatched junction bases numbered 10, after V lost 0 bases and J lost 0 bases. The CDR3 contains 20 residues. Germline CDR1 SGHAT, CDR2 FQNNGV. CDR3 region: CASSLDDWLAGGSSYNEQFF. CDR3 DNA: TGTGCCAGCAGCTTAGATGATTGGCTAGCGGGGGGAAGCTCCTACAATGAGCAGTTCTTC.

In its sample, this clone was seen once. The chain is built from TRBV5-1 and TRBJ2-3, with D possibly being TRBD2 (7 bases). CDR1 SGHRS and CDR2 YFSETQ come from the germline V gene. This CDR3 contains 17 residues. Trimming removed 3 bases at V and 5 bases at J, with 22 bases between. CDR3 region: CASSSGGLQPGGDTQYF. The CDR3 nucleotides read TGCGCCAGCAGCTCGGGGGGCCTCCAGCCGGGAGGAGATACGCAGTATTTT.

The CDR3 loop is CASSQPGGGRGEQYF. For the CDR3, the DNA is TGTGCCAGCAGCCAACCAGGGGGCGGCCGGGGCGAGCAGTACTTC. The gene calls are TRBV4-2 and TRBJ2-7; 8 bases are a match to TRBD1. The trim removed 2 bases at V and 6 bases at J, leaving 9 bases unmatched. Germline CDR1 LGHNA, CDR2 YNFKEQ. The CDR3 loop spans 15 amino acids.

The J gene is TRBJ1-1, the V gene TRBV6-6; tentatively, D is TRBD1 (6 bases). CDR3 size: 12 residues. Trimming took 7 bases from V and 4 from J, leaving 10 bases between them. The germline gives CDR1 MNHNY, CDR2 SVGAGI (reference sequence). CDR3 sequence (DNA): TGTGCCAGCAACCAAGGGGGCACTGAAGCTTTCTTT. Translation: CASNQGGTEAFF.

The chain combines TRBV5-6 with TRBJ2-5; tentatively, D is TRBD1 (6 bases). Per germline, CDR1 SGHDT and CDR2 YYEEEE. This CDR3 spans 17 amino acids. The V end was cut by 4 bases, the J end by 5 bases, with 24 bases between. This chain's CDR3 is CASSPKTWGQGFETQYF. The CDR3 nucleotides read TGTGCCAGCAGCCCCAAAACCTGGGGGCAGGGTTTCGAGACCCAGTACTTC.

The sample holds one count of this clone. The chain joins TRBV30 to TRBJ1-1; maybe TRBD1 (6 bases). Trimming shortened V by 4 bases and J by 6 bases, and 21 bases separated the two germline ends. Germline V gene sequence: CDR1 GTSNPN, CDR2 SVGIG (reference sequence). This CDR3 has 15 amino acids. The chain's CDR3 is CAWTGLSGVKAEAFF. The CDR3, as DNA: TGTGCCTGGACCGGATTATCAGGGGTTAAGGCTGAAGCTTTCTTT.

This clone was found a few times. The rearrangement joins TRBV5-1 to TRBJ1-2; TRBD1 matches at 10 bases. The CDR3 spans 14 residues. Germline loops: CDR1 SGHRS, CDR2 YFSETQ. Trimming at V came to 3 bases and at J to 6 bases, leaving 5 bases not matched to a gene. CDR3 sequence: CASSSTGGVDGYTF. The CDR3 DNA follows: TGCGCCAGCAGCTCGACAGGGGGCGTCGATGGCTACACCTTC. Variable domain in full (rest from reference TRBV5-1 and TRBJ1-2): KAGVTQTPRYLIKTRGQQVTLSCSPISGHRSVSWYQQTPGQGLQFLFEYFSETQRNKGNFPGRFSGRQFSNSRSEMNVSTLELGDSALYLCASSSTGGVDGYTFGSGTRLTVV.

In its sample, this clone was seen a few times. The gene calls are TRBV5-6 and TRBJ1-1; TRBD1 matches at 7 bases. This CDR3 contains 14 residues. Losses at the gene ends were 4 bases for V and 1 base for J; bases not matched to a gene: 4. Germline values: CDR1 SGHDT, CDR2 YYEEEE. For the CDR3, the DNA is TGTGCCAGCAGCAAGGGGGCGAGGAACACTGAAGCTTTCTTT. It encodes CASSKGARNTEAFF. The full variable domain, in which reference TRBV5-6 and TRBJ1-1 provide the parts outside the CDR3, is DAGVTQSPTHLIKTRGQQVTLRCSPKSGHDTVSWYQQALGQGPQFIFQYYEEEERQRGNFPDRFSGHQFPNYSSELNVNALLLGDSALYLCASSKGARNTEAFFGQGTRLTVV.

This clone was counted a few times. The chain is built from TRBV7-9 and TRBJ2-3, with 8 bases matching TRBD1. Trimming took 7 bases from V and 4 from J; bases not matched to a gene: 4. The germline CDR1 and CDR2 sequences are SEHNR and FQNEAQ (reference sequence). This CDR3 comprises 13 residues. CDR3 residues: CASTDRVPDTQYF. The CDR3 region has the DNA TGTGCCAGCACGGACAGGGTTCCAGATACGCAGTATTTT.

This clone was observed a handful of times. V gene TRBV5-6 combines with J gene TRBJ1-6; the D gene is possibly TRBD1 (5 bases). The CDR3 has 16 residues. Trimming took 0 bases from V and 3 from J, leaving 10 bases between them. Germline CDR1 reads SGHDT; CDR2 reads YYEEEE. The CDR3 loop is CASSLAGGYYNSPLHF. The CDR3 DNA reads TGTGCCAGCAGCTTGGCCGGGGGATACTATAATTCACCCCTCCACTTT. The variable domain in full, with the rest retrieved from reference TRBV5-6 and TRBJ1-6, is DAGVTQSPTHLIKTRGQQVTLRCSPKSGHDTVSWYQQALGQGPQFIFQYYEEEERQRGNFPDRFSGHQFPNYSSELNVNALLLGDSALYLCASSLAGGYYNSPLHFGNGTRLTVT.

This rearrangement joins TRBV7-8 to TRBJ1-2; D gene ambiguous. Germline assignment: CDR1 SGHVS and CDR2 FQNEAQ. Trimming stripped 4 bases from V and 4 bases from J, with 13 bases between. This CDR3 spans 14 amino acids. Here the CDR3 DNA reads TGTGCCAGCAGCTCCCGTACTGGCGGCTATGGCTACACCTTC. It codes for CASSSRTGGYGYTF.

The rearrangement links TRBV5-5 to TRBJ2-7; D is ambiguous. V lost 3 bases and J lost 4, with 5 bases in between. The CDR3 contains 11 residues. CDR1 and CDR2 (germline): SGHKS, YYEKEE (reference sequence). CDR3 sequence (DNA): TGTGCCAGCAGCTCGGGTTACGAGCAGTACTTC. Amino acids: CASSSGYEQYF.

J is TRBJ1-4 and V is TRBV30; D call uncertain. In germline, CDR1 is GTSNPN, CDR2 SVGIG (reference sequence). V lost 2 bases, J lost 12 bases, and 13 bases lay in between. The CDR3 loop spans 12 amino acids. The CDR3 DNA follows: TGTGCCTGGAGTCCCCCGACGAGGGAACTGTTTTTT. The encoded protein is CAWSPPTRELFF. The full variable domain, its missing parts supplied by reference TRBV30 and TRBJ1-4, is SQTIHQWPATLVQPVGSPLSLECTVEGTSNPNLYWYRQAAGRGLQLLFYSVGIGQISSEVPQNLSASRPQDRQFILSSKKLLLSDSGFYLCAWSPPTRELFFGSGTQLSVL.

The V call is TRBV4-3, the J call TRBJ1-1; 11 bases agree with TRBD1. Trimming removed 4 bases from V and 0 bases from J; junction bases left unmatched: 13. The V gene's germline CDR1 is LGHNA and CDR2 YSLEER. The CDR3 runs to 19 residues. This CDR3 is CASSLGPGTGGSVNTEAFF. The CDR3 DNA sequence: TGCGCCAGCAGCCTCGGGCCCGGGACAGGGGGATCGGTGAACACTGAAGCTTTCTTT.

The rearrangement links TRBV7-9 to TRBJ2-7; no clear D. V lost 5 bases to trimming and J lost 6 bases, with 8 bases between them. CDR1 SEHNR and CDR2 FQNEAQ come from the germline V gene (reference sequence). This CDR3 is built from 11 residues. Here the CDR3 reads CASSEDFEQYF. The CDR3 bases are TGTGCCAGCAGCGAGGATTTCGAGCAGTACTTC.

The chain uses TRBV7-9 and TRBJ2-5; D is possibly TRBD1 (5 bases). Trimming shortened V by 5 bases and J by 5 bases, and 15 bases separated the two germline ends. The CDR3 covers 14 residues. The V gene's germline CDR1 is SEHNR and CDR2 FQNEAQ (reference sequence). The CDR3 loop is CASSPQGGYETQYF. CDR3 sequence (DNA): TGTGCCAGCAGCCCCCAGGGTGGATACGAGACCCAGTACTTC.

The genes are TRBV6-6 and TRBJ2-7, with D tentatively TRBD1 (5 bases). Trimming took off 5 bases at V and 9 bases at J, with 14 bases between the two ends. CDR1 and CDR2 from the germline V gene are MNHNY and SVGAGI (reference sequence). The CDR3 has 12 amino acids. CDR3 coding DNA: TGTGCCAGCAGTGAGGTAACAGGCGGGCAGTACTTC. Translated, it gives CASSEVTGGQYF.

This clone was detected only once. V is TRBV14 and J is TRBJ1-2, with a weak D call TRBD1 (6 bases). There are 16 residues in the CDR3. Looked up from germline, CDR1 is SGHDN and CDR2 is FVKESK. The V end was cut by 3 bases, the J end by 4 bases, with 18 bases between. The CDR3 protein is CASSHRRGGKLYGYTF. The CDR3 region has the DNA TGTGCCAGCAGCCACCGACGAGGGGGAAAGCTCTATGGCTACACCTTC.

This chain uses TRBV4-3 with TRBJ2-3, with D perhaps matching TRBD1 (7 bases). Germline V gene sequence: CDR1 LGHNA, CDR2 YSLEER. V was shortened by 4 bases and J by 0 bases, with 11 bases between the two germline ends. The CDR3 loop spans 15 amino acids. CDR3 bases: TGCGCCAGCAGCCTACAGGGGACTAGCACAGATACGCAGTATTTT. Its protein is CASSLQGTSTDTQYF.

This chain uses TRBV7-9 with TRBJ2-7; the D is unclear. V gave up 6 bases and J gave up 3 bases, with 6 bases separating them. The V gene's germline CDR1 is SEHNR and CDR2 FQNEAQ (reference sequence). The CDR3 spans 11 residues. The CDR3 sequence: CASRSIYEQYF. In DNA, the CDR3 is TGTGCCAGCAGATCAATCTACGAGCAGTACTTC.

The DNA of the CDR3 is TGTGCCAGCAGTTCCCCGGACACAGCCTACGAGCAGTACTTC. Translation: CASSSPDTAYEQYF. J is TRBJ2-7 and V is TRBV6-6; possibly TRBD1 for D (5 bases). CDR3 length: 14 amino acids. The germline CDR1 and CDR2 sequences are MNHNY and SVGAGI (reference sequence). Trimming took 4 bases from V and 2 from J, leaving 12 bases between them.

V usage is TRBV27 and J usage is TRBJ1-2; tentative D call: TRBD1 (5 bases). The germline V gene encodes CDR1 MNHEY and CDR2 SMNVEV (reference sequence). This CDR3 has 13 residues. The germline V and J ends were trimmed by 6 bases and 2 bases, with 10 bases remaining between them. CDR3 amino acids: CASSPRENYGYTF. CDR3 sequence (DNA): TGTGCCAGCAGCCCCAGGGAAAACTATGGCTACACCTTC.

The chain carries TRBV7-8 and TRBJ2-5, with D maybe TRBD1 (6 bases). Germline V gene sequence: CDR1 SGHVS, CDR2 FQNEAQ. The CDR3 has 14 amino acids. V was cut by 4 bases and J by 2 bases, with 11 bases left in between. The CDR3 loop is CASSSQDRQETQYF. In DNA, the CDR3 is TGTGCCAGCAGCTCGCAGGACAGACAAGAGACCCAGTACTTC. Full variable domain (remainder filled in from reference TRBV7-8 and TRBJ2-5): GAGVSQSPRYKVAKRGQDVALRCDPISGHVSLFWYQQALGQGPEFLTYFQNEAQLDKSGLPSDRFFAERPEGSVSTLKIQRTQQEDSAVYLCASSSQDRQETQYFGPGTRLLVL.

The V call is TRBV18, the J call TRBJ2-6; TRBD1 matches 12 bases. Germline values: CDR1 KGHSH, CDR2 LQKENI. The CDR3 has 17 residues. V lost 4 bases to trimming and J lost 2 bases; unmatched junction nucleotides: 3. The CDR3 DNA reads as TGTGCCAGCTCACAGGGACAGGGGGCCACTGGGGCCAACGTCCTGACTTTC. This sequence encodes CASSQGQGATGANVLTF. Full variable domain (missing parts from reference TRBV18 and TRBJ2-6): NAGVMQNPRHLVRRRGQEARLRCSPMKGHSHVYWYRQLPEEGLKFMVYLQKENIIDESGMPKERFSAEFPKEGPSILRIQQVVRGDSAAYFCASSQGQGATGANVLTFGAGSRLTVL.

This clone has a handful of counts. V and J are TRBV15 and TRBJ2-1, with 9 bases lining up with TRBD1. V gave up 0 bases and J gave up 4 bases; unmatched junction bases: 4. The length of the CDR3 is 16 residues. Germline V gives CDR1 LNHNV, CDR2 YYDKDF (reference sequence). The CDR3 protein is CATSRESGQGYNEQFF. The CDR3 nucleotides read TGTGCCACCAGCAGAGAGTCGGGACAGGGTTACAATGAGCAGTTCTTC.

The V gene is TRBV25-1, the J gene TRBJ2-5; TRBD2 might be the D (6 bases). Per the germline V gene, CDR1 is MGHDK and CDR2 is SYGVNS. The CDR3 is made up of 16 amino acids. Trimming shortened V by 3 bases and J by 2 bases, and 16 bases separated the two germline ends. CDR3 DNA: TGTGCCAGCAGTGATCCGCGTGCGGGGCTTCAAGAGACCCAGTACTTC. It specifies CASSDPRAGLQETQYF.

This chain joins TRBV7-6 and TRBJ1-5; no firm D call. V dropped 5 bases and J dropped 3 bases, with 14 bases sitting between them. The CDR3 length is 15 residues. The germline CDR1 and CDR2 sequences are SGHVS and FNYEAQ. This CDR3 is CASSPRAGNNQPQHF. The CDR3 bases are TGTGCCAGCAGCCCGAGGGCCGGAAACAATCAGCCCCAGCATTTT.

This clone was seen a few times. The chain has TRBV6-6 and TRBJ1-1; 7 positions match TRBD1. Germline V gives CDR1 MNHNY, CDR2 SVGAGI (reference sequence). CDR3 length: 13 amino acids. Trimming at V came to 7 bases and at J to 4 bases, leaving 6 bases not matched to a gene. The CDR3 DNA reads TGTGCCAGCATTATCAGGGGGGCCACTGAAGCTTTCTTT. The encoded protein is CASIIRGATEAFF.

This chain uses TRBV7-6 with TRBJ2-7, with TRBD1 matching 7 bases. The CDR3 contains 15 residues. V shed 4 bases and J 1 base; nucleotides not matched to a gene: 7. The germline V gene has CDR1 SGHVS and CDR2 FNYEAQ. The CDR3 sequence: CASSYKGGQSYEQYF. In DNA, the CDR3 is TGTGCCAGCAGCTATAAAGGGGGCCAATCCTACGAGCAGTACTTC.